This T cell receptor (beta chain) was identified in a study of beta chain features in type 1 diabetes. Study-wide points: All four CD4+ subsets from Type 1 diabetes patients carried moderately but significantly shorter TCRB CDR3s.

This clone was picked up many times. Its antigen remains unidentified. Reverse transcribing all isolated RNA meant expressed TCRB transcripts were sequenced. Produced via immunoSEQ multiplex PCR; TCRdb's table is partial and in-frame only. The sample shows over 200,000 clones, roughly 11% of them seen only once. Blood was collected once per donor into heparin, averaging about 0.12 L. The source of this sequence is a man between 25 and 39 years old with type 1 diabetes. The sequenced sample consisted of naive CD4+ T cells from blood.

CDR3 DNA sequence: TGTGCCTGGACAGCTGGGGCCAACGTCCTGACTTTC. It specifies CAWTAGANVLTF. This chain joins TRBV30 and TRBJ2-6; D call uncertain. Germline CDR1 reads GTSNPN; CDR2 reads SVGIG (reference sequence). The ends were cut back, 4 bases at V and 2 bases at J, with 3 bases in the middle. This CDR3 is built from 12 residues.